The T cell receptor beta chain under discussion was sequenced for a study of blood T cells in healthy people across ages. Germline V lookup: CDR1 SEHNR, CDR2 FQNEAQ (reference sequence). The CDR3 covers 15 residues. Trimming cost V 5 bases and J 2 bases; bases outside gene matches: 8. In terms of origin and age, donors were healthy Caucasian individuals from Russia aged about 6 to 90. With a J-beta primer mix and a sample-barcoded 5' primer, a second PCR ran 7 to 11 cycles. MiXCR, applied by TCRdb to the 5' RACE reads, yields one record per CDR3 protein. The sample carries approximately 400,000 distinct CDR3 sequences, over 45% recorded once.

This clonotype originated in a man between 60 and 75 years old in good health. The sequenced sample consisted of blood. This sequence joins TRBV7-9 and TRBJ2-7, with 8 bases identical to TRBD1. In DNA form, the CDR3 reads TGTGCCAGCAGCAAGCCGGGACAGGCAACCTACGAGCAGTACTTC. Protein sequence: CASSKPGQATYEQYF.